The clone carrying this TCR beta chain was seen a handful of times. The CDR3 covers 17 residues. Per germline, CDR1 SGHKS and CDR2 YYEKEE (reference sequence). V lost 0 bases to trimming and J lost 0 bases, with 10 bases between them. This sample was included in a study of read filtering for tumor transcriptome and immune sequencing. Background on the study: The cohort had approximately 16 men and about 15 women aged about 40 to 90, mean about 66 years. Whole-transcriptome libraries were prepared after DNase treatment. Fewer than ten patients were R-ISS I, approximately 15 were R-ISS II, 6 or 7 were R-ISS III.

From around 0.4 ug of RNA, a library with molecular barcoded alpha/delta and beta/gamma adaptors was made. MiXCR, applied by TCRdb to the reads, yields one record per CDR3 protein. The repertoire consists of 100,000 to 150,000 distinct CDR3 sequences, with over 10% occurring once and the leading ten covering 11%. Source material: a population of CD138-negative cells sorted from bone marrow. The TCR sequence derives from a donor aged 40 or over with multiple myeloma. The J gene is TRBJ2-6, the V gene TRBV5-5; D tentatively fits TRBD1 or TRBD2 (5 bases each). CDR3 amino acids: CASSLERGLSGANVLTF. In DNA, the CDR3 is TGTGCCAGCAGCTTGGAGAGGGGCCTCTCTGGGGCCAACGTCCTGACTTTC. Full variable domain (missing parts from reference TRBV5-5 and TRBJ2-6): DAGVTQSPTHLIKTRGQQVTLRCSPISGHKSVSWYQQVLGQGPQFIFQYYEKEERGRGNFPDRFSARQFPNYSSELNVNALLLGDSALYLCASSLERGLSGANVLTFGAGSRLTVL.